Shown below are 27 T cell receptor beta chains from a single sample sequenced in a study of T cell responses to AZD1222 COVID-19 vaccine. The method was immunoSEQ multiplex PCR; TCRdb's version includes in-frame clones alone and lacks a portion of them. The data contain about 92,000 clones, around 84% of them singletons. The starting material was peripheral blood, obtained on day 0 of AZD1222 vaccination. These receptors were taken from an adult in good health.

The rearrangement links TRBV5-1 to TRBJ1-1, with TRBD1 identical over 7 bases. Germline V CDR1 and CDR2: SGHRS, YFSETQ. J lost 1 base, V lost 1 base, and 7 bases had no gene match. This CDR3 has 16 amino acids. DNA for the CDR3: TGCGCCAGCAGCTTGCTACCGGGACAGAAGAACACTGAAGCTTTCTTT. Translated, it gives CASSLLPGQKNTEAFF.

J is TRBJ2-7 and V is TRBV7-2, with 9 bases identical to TRBD1. Germline V gives CDR1 SGHTA, CDR2 FQGNSA. The CDR3 extends over 14 amino acids. V trimming: 5 bases; J trimming: 2 bases; junction bases outside the gene matches: 4. In nucleotides, the CDR3 is TGTGCCAGCAGCACGACAGGGGGAACCTACGAGCAGTACTTC. It yields the protein CASSTTGGTYEQYF.

This chain joins TRBV28 and TRBJ1-1; 12 nucleotides line up with TRBD1. Germline loops: CDR1 MDHEN, CDR2 SYDVKM. The junction had 9 bases not matched to a gene; V was cut back by 9 bases and J by 7 bases. The CDR3 covers 14 residues. CDR3 in amino acids: CASRDRGRENEAFF. The CDR3 DNA is TGTGCCAGTCGGGACAGGGGGCGAGAAAATGAAGCTTTCTTT.

The rearrangement joins TRBV3-1 (or the pseudogene TRBV3-2) to TRBJ2-5; 9 bases line up with TRBD2. The CDR3 is 17 residues long. V lost 0 bases, J lost 9 bases, and 14 bases stayed unmatched. Germline values: CDR1 LGHDT, CDR2 YNNKEL (reference sequence). CDR3: CASSQEGSGGSSGPQYF. The CDR3 DNA is TGTGCCAGCAGCCAAGAAGGTAGCGGGGGATCCAGCGGGCCCCAGTACTTC.

This clone occurred once. The chain employs TRBV20-1 and TRBJ1-1; D may be TRBD1 (5 bases). The CDR3 is made up of 11 amino acids. Trimming left V 5 bases short and J 10 bases short, with 14 bases between. Germline values: CDR1 DFQATT, CDR2 SNEGSKA (reference sequence). CDR3 sequence: CSAEDTTVAFF. The CDR3 DNA is TGCAGTGCTGAGGACACCACCGTAGCTTTCTTT.

J is TRBJ1-2 and V is TRBV11-2; D possibly corresponds to TRBD1 (6 bases). Trimming stripped 5 bases from V and 4 bases from J, with 14 bases between. Germline CDR1 and CDR2: SGHAT and FQNNGV. The CDR3 is made up of 14 amino acids. In DNA form, the CDR3 reads TGTGCCAGCAGCCTCCAAGGGGGGTTCTATGGCTACACCTTC. Protein product: CASSLQGGFYGYTF.

V is TRBV18 and J is TRBJ2-3, with D maybe TRBD1 (5 bases). V was clipped by 4 bases and J by 3 bases, with 11 bases between them. The CDR3 has 14 amino acids. Germline V gene lookup returns CDR1 KGHSH and CDR2 LQKENI. The chain's CDR3 is CASSLKRQTDTQYF. The CDR3 DNA is TGTGCCAGCTCACTCAAGAGACAGACAGATACGCAGTATTTT.

This clone was recorded once. V and J are TRBV7-8 and TRBJ2-7, with 7 bases lining up with TRBD1. Germline V gene sequence: CDR1 SGHVS, CDR2 FQNEAQ. The V and J ends lost 6 bases and 6 bases, in that order; junction bases with no gene match: 8. This CDR3 region has 13 residues. CDR3 protein: CASRGQTVSEQYF. For the CDR3, the DNA is TGTGCCAGCAGGGGACAGACGGTAAGCGAGCAGTACTTC.

Comment on this clone: Since a much larger clone is just one base distant, this may be a read error. Distinct nucleotide sequences in the sample also encode this CDR3. The chain joins TRBV6-1 to TRBJ2-7; perhaps D is TRBD1 or TRBD2 (6 bases each). Germline CDR1 is MNHNS and CDR2 is SASEGT. V was shortened by 6 bases and J by 1 base, with 19 bases between the two germline ends. There are 16 residues in the CDR3. The CDR3: CASRENPGGRSYEQYF. In nucleotides, the CDR3 is TGTGCCAGCAGAGAAAACCCCGGGGGCCGGTCCTACGAGCAGTACTTC.

This chain uses TRBV12-5 with TRBJ2-1, with D possibly matching TRBD1 (6 bases). V was trimmed by 5 bases and J by 2 bases, leaving 13 bases between them. From germline, CDR1 is LGHNT and CDR2 FRNRAP. The CDR3 sequence is 15 residues long. Here the CDR3 reads CASGLRAGAYNEQFF. CDR3 bases: TGTGCTAGTGGTCTGAGGGCAGGGGCCTACAATGAGCAGTTCTTC.

The chain employs TRBV5-1 and TRBJ2-3; 7 nucleotides line up with TRBD1. CDR3 length: 15 amino acids. The germline CDR1 and CDR2 sequences are SGHRS and YFSETQ. The junction had 8 bases not matched to a gene; V was cut back by 4 bases and J by 3 bases. The CDR3 here is CASSLWTGVTDTQYF. For the CDR3, the DNA is TGCGCCAGCAGCCTCTGGACAGGAGTAACAGATACGCAGTATTTT.

This clone was counted a single time. The chain joins TRBV18 to TRBJ1-5, with a tentative D call TRBD1 (5 bases). This CDR3 has 13 amino acids. The germline gives CDR1 KGHSH, CDR2 LQKENI. V gave up 3 bases and J gave up 5 bases, with 8 bases separating them. CDR3 in amino acids: CASSPLGDQPQHF. The CDR3 nucleotides read TGTGCCAGCTCACCGCTAGGGGATCAGCCCCAGCATTTT.

V usage is TRBV28 and J usage is TRBJ1-2, with 8 bases lining up with TRBD1. Looked up from germline, CDR1 is MDHEN and CDR2 is SYDVKM. The V and J ends lost 5 bases and 6 bases, in that order; junction bases with no gene match: 8. The CDR3 consists of 14 residues. The CDR3 spells CASSLDIQGDGYTF. In DNA form, the CDR3 reads TGTGCCAGCAGTCTCGACATACAGGGGGATGGCTACACCTTC.

This chain joins TRBV20-1 and TRBJ1-2; D remains unclear. V gave up 6 bases and J gave up 7 bases, with 9 bases separating them. This CDR3 has 10 amino acids. Germline V gene sequence: CDR1 DFQATT, CDR2 SNEGSKA (reference sequence). The CDR3 DNA reads as TGCAGTGCCGACGGAGTTGGCTACACCTTC. Translation: CSADGVGYTF.

The gene calls are TRBV7-2 and TRBJ1-2; 7 nucleotides match TRBD1. The CDR3 runs 13 residues. Looked up from germline, CDR1 is SGHTA and CDR2 is FQGNSA. Trimming cost V 5 bases and J 4 bases; bases outside gene matches: 4. In nucleotides, the CDR3 is TGTGCCAGCAGCCAGACAGGGACCTATGGCTACACCTTC. It is translated as CASSQTGTYGYTF.

The CDR3 coding sequence is TGTGCCTGGAGTGTAACCCCCACCTCTGGAAACACCATATATTTT. This gives the protein CAWSVTPTSGNTIYF. The genes are TRBV30 and TRBJ1-3; D not resolved. V lost 0 bases to trimming and J lost 0 bases, with 9 bases between them. The CDR3 extends over 15 amino acids. The germline gives CDR1 GTSNPN, CDR2 SVGIG (reference sequence). The full variable domain, in which reference TRBV30 and TRBJ1-3 provide the parts outside the CDR3, is SQTIHQWPATLVQPVGSPLSLECTVEGTSNPNLYWYRQAAGRGLQLLFYSVGIGQISSEVPQNLSASRPQDRQFILSSKKLLLSDSGFYLCAWSVTPTSGNTIYFGEGSWLTVV.

V usage is TRBV11-2 and J usage is TRBJ2-1; D is undetermined. The V gene's germline CDR1 is SGHAT and CDR2 FQNNGV. The CDR3 totals 12 residues. V lost 1 base and J 7 bases, leaving 5 bases between the germline ends. The CDR3 bases are TGTGCCAGCAGCTTAGTGGGAAATGAGCAGTTCTTC. This translates into CASSLVGNEQFF.

This rearrangement joins TRBV6-1 to TRBJ1-5, with 11 nucleotides matching TRBD1. Unmatched junction bases numbered 5, after V lost 2 bases and J lost 8 bases. The CDR3 has 15 residues. Germline CDR1 and CDR2: MNHNS and SASEGT. DNA for the CDR3: TGTGCCAGCAGTGAACTTGGGACAGGGGGGGAGCCCCAGCATTTT. Its protein product is CASSELGTGGEPQHF.

The genes are TRBV6-6 and TRBJ1-6; D uncertain. Germline V gives CDR1 MNHNY, CDR2 SVGAGI (reference sequence). The CDR3 contains 11 residues. The ends were cut back, 2 bases at V and 11 bases at J, with 4 bases in the middle. CDR3 DNA: TGTGCCAGCAGTTACGATGCACCCCTCCACTTT. Translating it yields CASSYDAPLHF.

The chain carries TRBV11-2 and TRBJ1-3; D gene uncertain. V was pared by 3 bases and J by 0 bases, with 9 bases between. Per the germline V gene, CDR1 is SGHAT and CDR2 is FQNNGV. This CDR3 spans 15 amino acids. CDR3 protein: CASSLYRSSGNTIYF. CDR3 DNA sequence: TGTGCCAGCAGCTTGTACAGAAGCTCTGGAAACACCATATATTTT.

The chain is built from TRBV27 and TRBJ1-5; no firm D call. Trimming pared 3 bases from V and 7 bases from J, leaving 10 bases between. CDR3 length: 13 residues. CDR1 and CDR2 (germline): MNHEY, SMNVEV (reference sequence). CDR3 bases: TGTGCCAGCAGTTTCAAAGGCGGACAGCCCCAGCATTTT. It is translated as CASSFKGGQPQHF.

The chain links TRBV29-1 to TRBJ1-1; 7 nucleotides align to TRBD1. Unmatched junction bases numbered 2, after V lost 4 bases and J lost 6 bases. CDR3 length: 11 residues. Per the germline V gene, CDR1 is SQVTM and CDR2 is ANQGSEA. CDR3 residues: CSVVQGAEAFF. As DNA, the CDR3 is TGCAGCGTTGTCCAGGGGGCTGAAGCTTTCTTT.

V usage is TRBV11-2 and J usage is TRBJ1-6; 7 nucleotides match TRBD1. This CDR3 region has 14 residues. V lost 5 bases, J lost 7 bases, and 5 bases stayed unmatched. The germline CDR1 and CDR2 sequences are SGHAT and FQNNGV. This CDR3 is CASSRTGENSPLHF. For the CDR3, the DNA is TGTGCCAGCAGCCGCACAGGGGAGAATTCACCCCTCCACTTT.

The V call is TRBV21-1, the J call TRBJ1-2. TRBV21-1 is noted as a pseudogene. The CDR3 totals 18 residues. Written as DNA, the CDR3 is TGTGCCAGCAGCGGCCGATGGGGGGCCCGAAAAAGGAACTATGGCTACACCTTC. Its protein product is CASSGRWGARKRNYGYTF.

The chain carries TRBV18 and TRBJ2-7; 8 bases line up with TRBD1. CDR1 KGHSH and CDR2 LQKENI come from the germline V gene. The trim removed 3 bases at V and 3 bases at J, leaving 4 bases unmatched. The CDR3 totals 14 residues. CDR3 DNA: TGTGCCAGCTCACCGGCACAGGGGGTCTACGAGCAGTACTTC. This codes for CASSPAQGVYEQYF. Full variable domain (remainder filled in from reference TRBV18 and TRBJ2-7): NAGVMQNPRHLVRRRGQEARLRCSPMKGHSHVYWYRQLPEEGLKFMVYLQKENIIDESGMPKERFSAEFPKEGPSILRIQQVVRGDSAAYFCASSPAQGVYEQYFGPGTRLTVT.

This chain uses TRBV24-1 with TRBJ1-5, with D unclear. Looked up from germline, CDR1 is KGHDR and CDR2 is SFDVKD. This CDR3 comprises 17 residues. Trimming cost V 4 bases and J 9 bases, with 24 bases left between them. CDR3 loop: CATSDPRISGEISPQHF. Written as DNA, the CDR3 is TGTGCCACCAGTGACCCCCGCATTTCGGGAGAAATCTCGCCCCAGCATTTT.

The CDR3 DNA follows: TGTGCCAGCAGCTTAACAGGTCGGGGCTACGGCGGGGAGCTGTTTTTT. Protein: CASSLTGRGYGGELFF. The genes are TRBV7-3 and TRBJ2-2; D may be TRBD1 or TRBD2 (5 bases each). This CDR3 region has 16 residues. Germline V gene data show CDR1 as SGHTA and CDR2 as FQGTGA. Trimming left V 0 bases short and J 7 bases short, with 15 bases between. The full variable domain, its missing parts supplied by reference TRBV7-3 and TRBJ2-2, is GAGVSQTPSNKVTEKGKYVELRCDPISGHTALYWYRQSLGQGPEFLIYFQGTGAADDSGLPNDRFFAVRPEGSVSTLKIQRTERGDSAVYLCASSLTGRGYGGELFFGEGSRLTVL.